A selection of T cell receptor beta chains follows, all from one sample in a study of early T cells in non-severe SARS-CoV-2 infection. TCRdb used MiXCR to reprocess the 5' RACE reads, holding one entry per CDR3 protein. This sample carries about 92,000 distinct CDR3 sequences, approximately 15% of them seen once, and the ten largest clones take 1.3%. The sequenced sample was whole blood. The receptors shown here come from an adult who was a healthcare worker with PCR-confirmed SARS-CoV-2 infection or an uninfected control (not recorded which). CDR3s include the opening cysteine and the closing phenylalanine or tryptophan. D genes are given only for firm matches. Some rows mark clone size as missing; the rest say once, few, many or name a class of expanded clone.

>.|.|TRBV10-3|TRBJ2-7
CAISRGQYEQYF
TGTGCCATCTCGCGGGGACAGTACGAGCAGTACTTC
>many|.|TRBV7-9|TRBJ1-1
CASSLIEGNTEAFF
TGTGCCAGCAGCTTAATTGAGGGGAACACTGAAGCTTTCTTT
>.|.|TRBV27|TRBJ2-1
CASSLGAGERNEQFF
TGTGCCAGCAGTTTAGGGGCAGGGGAAAGGAATGAGCAGTTCTTC
>.|.|TRBV5-5|TRBJ2-1
CASSPFPPIGGDEQFF
TGTGCCAGCAGCCCCTTTCCCCCGATCGGAGGCGATGAGCAGTTCTTC
>few|TRBD2|TRBV7-2|TRBJ2-5
CASRWLAGQETQYF
TGTGCCAGCAGATGGTTAGCGGGGCAAGAGACCCAGTACTTC
>few|.|TRBV10-3|TRBJ2-3
CAISESRTRTDTQYF
TGTGCCATCAGTGAGTCAAGGACACGCACAGATACGCAGTATTTT
>few|.|TRBV5-4|TRBJ2-6
CASSSPALSSGANVLTF
TGTGCCAGCAGCTCCCCTGCCCTCAGCTCTGGGGCCAACGTCCTGACTTTC
>few|.|TRBV19|TRBJ2-1
CASSIFSSYNEQFF
TGTGCCAGTAGTATTTTCAGCTCCTACAATGAGCAGTTCTTC
>.|.|TRBV28|TRBJ2-7
CASSEYEGTDDEQYF
TGTGCCAGCAGTGAATACGAGGGTACGGATGACGAGCAGTACTTC
>.|.|TRBV11-2|TRBJ2-4
CASSLLISVRKNIQYF
TGTGCCAGCAGCTTATTGATTAGCGTGAGGAAAAACATTCAGTACTTC
>few|TRBD2|TRBV11-2|TRBJ2-2
CASSVWTSGSPGELFF
TGTGCCAGCAGCGTCTGGACTAGCGGGAGCCCCGGGGAGCTGTTTTTT
>.|TRBD1|TRBV12-3/TRBV12-4|TRBJ1-2
CASSIPGQQYGYTF
TGTGCCAGCAGTATTCCGGGACAGCAATATGGCTACACCTTC
>.|.|TRBV7-2|TRBJ1-4
CASSSLYQGVEKLFF
TGTGCCAGCAGCTCCTTATACCAGGGTGTTGAAAAACTGTTTTTT
>many|.|TRBV20-1|TRBJ2-7
CSARRGDNPTYEQYF
TGCAGTGCTAGGAGGGGGGACAACCCGACCTACGAGCAGTACTTC
>few|TRBD1|TRBV6-5|TRBJ1-1
CASTKQGAKNTEAFF
TGTGCCAGCACCAAACAGGGGGCTAAGAACACTGAAGCTTTCTTT
>few|.|TRBV7-6|TRBJ2-3
CASSPRLTDTQYF
TGTGCCAGCAGCCCCCGATTAACCGATACGCAGTATTTT
>few|.|TRBV28|TRBJ1-1
CASSPIITEAFF
TGTGCCAGCAGCCCCATCATCACTGAAGCTTTCTTT
>.|.|TRBV29-1|TRBJ2-1
CSAGVNEQFF
TGCAGCGCAGGGGTCAATGAGCAGTTCTTC
>.|.|TRBV28|TRBJ1-1
CASSFLGPTEAFF
TGTGCCAGCAGTTTTTTGGGACCCACTGAAGCTTTCTTT
>.|.|TRBV5-4|TRBJ2-1
CASSPRAENYNEQFF
TGTGCCAGCAGCCCCCGGGCCGAAAACTACAATGAGCAGTTCTTC
>many|.|TRBV6-6|TRBJ1-3
CASSYSIQGAGNTIYF
TGTGCCAGCAGTTACTCGATCCAGGGAGCCGGAAACACCATATATTTT
>few|.|TRBV6-2/TRBV6-3|TRBJ2-1
CASSNGPWIF
TGTGCCAGCAGCAACGGTCCGTGGATCTTC
>.|.|TRBV6-2/TRBV6-3|TRBJ2-1
CASSTAGVSEQFF
TGTGCCAGCAGCACCGCAGGCGTATCCGAGCAGTTCTTC
>many|.|TRBV12-3/TRBV12-4|TRBJ2-5
CASSLPTLETQYF
TGTGCCAGCAGTTTACCGACTCTGGAGACCCAGTACTTC
>few|TRBD1|TRBV6-5|TRBJ1-6
CASSWDRPGDSPLHF
TGTGCCAGCAGCTGGGACAGACCAGGGGATTCACCCCTCCACTTT
>.|.|TRBV19|TRBJ1-2
CASSIFGGYTF
TGTGCCAGTAGTATTTTTGGTGGCTACACCTTC
>few|TRBD2|TRBV28|TRBJ2-1
CASSFGGDYNEQFF
TGTGCCAGCAGTTTTGGGGGGGATTACAATGAGCAGTTCTTC
>.|TRBD2|TRBV20-1|TRBJ2-7
CSARAPPSGGTYEQYF
TGCAGTGCTAGAGCCCCACCTAGCGGGGGGACCTACGAGCAGTACTTC
>few|TRBD2|TRBV15|TRBJ2-1
CATSRDHARDYPRRNEQFF
TGTGCCACCAGCAGAGATCATGCCCGGGACTACCCCCGGAGAAATGAGCAGTTCTTC
>few|TRBD1|TRBV27|TRBJ2-1
CASAPGQGFNEQFF
TGTGCCAGCGCCCCGGGACAGGGTTTCAATGAGCAGTTCTTC
>.|TRBD2|TRBV10-1|TRBJ2-2
CASSSGRVSTGELFF
TGCGCCAGCAGTAGCGGGAGGGTGAGCACCGGGGAGCTGTTTTTT
>.|.|TRBV4-1|TRBJ2-3
CASSSETGGGLDTDTQYF
TGCGCCAGCAGCTCTGAAACCGGGGGAGGCTTGGACACAGATACGCAGTATTTT
>few|.|TRBV12-3/TRBV12-4|TRBJ2-6
CASIPRGGANVLTF
TGTGCCAGCATCCCTAGGGGGGGGGCCAACGTCCTGACTTTC
>many|.|TRBV19|TRBJ1-5
CASTSGELNQPQHF
TGTGCCAGTACCTCCGGGGAGCTAAATCAGCCCCAGCATTTT
>.|TRBD1|TRBV28|TRBJ1-2
CASNQDREHYGYTF
TGTGCCAGCAATCAGGACAGGGAACACTATGGCTACACCTTC
>few|.|TRBV6-5|TRBJ1-1
CASSYSRPNTEAFF
TGTGCCAGCAGTTACTCGAGACCGAACACTGAAGCTTTCTTT
>.|.|TRBV24-1|TRBJ1-1
CATSDLDTEAFF
TGTGCCACCAGTGATTTAGACACTGAAGCTTTCTTT
>.|.|TRBV2|TRBJ2-4
CASSERGAKNIQYF
TGTGCCAGCAGTGAACGGGGAGCCAAAAACATTCAGTACTTC
>.|TRBD2|TRBV11-2|TRBJ2-3
CASGLAGENTQYF
TGTGCCAGCGGACTAGCGGGTGAAAATACGCAGTATTTT
>.|.|TRBV15|TRBJ2-1
CATSKMPQGLSYNEQFF
TGTGCCACCAGCAAGATGCCCCAGGGGCTGTCCTACAATGAGCAGTTCTTC
>many|.|TRBV28|TRBJ1-6
CASSLGQPISPLHF
TGTGCCAGCAGTTTAGGGCAGCCAATTTCACCCCTCCACTTT
>many|TRBD2|TRBV2|TRBJ2-3
CASSEVLAGITDTQYF
TGTGCCAGCAGTGAAGTTCTAGCGGGGATCACAGATACGCAGTATTTT
>few|.|TRBV12-3/TRBV12-4|TRBJ1-5
CASSPHRRQPQHF
TGTGCCAGCAGTCCTCACCGACGGCAGCCCCAGCATTTT